The present T cell receptor beta chain was sequenced within a study of beta chain features in type 1 diabetes. The study, taken as a whole, reports: For Type 1 diabetes patients, all four CD4+ subsets carried TCRB CDR3s that were moderately but significantly shorter.

This clone occurred a few times. Its antigen is not identified. The germline V gene encodes CDR1 SGHRS and CDR2 YFSETQ. V was shortened by 1 base and J by 7 bases, with 12 bases between the two germline ends. The CDR3 extends over 13 amino acids. Expressed TCRB transcripts were sequenced after all isolated RNA was converted to cDNA. TCRdb's copy holds only in-frame clones and misses some; the assay was immunoSEQ multiplex PCR. The sample carries some 660,000 clones, more than 12% recorded once. This TCR was sampled from a man aged 18-30 years with type 1 diabetes. The chain joins TRBV5-1 to TRBJ2-7, with D possibly being TRBD2 (5 bases). What was sequenced was naive CD4+ T cells from blood. CDR3 nucleotide sequence: TGCGCCAGCAGCTTGATCCTCCGGGGTGAGCAGTACTTC. Translating gives CASSLILRGEQYF.